This T cell receptor (beta chain) was sequenced in a study of memory CD4+ T cells and cytomegalovirus serostatus. This clone was recorded only once. What it recognizes is unknown. Study-level points and caveats: About 40% of the roughly 150 known CMV-associated TCRbeta sequences appeared in CD4+ memory.

The sort gate was single viable CD3+CD4+CD8-CD45RO+ cells for memory CD4+ T cells. Assay: immunoSEQ multiplex PCR; the TCRdb copy retains only in-frame clones and omits some. Of tens of thousands of clones detected, approximately 84% appear once; the ten largest clones hold around 0.6%. The clonotype originates from an adult in good health and CMV-seronegative. Sequenced input: memory CD4+ T cells from blood.

CDR3 nucleotide sequence: TGTGCCAGCAGCCTGGCGGCGAACACCGGGGAGCTGTTTTTT. Its protein product is CASSLAANTGELFF. The J gene is TRBJ2-2, the V gene TRBV9, with D uncertain. From germline, CDR1 is SGDLS and CDR2 YYNGEE. The CDR3 contains 14 residues. Trimming left V 4 bases short and J 0 bases short, with 7 bases between.